What follows is one T cell receptor beta chain and its context. Per germline, CDR1 MDHEN and CDR2 SYDVKM. The V end was cut by 6 bases, the J end by 6 bases, with 17 bases between. The CDR3 is 14 amino acids. The data stem from a study of blood T cell repertoires in COVID-19. Study in general: Whether acute or convalescent, the COVID-19 samples came from the United States, Italy and Spain. Nucleic acid was either cDNA or gDNA, and it came from T cells, B-cell-depleted T cells, or PBMCs.

Study processing details: Amplification with reference gene primers provided the estimates of nucleated cell counts. Assay used: immunoSEQ multiplex PCR; TCRdb lists only in-frame clones, some missing. V and J calls and clone size are as listed in that table; D and trimming were resolved from the DNA. The profile shows approximately 110,000 clones, 70% to 90% of them singletons. The sample taken for sequencing was peripheral blood. The receptor was derived from a woman in her sixties or seventies with acute or convalescent COVID-19. This sequence joins TRBV28 and TRBJ1-2; D might be TRBD1 (6 bases). The CDR3 DNA follows: TGTGCCAGCAGCCTCTCCGGGACAACGAATGGCTACACCTTC. This sequence encodes CASSLSGTTNGYTF.